These T cell receptor beta chains were read from a single sample in a study of cytomegalovirus exposure and HLA in healthy donors. The assay was immunoSEQ multiplex PCR, and TCRdb's table has in-frame clones only and misses some. Here the sample spans about 140,000 clones, 65% to 90% being singletons. The specimen sequenced was PBMCs. These receptors were obtained from a female donor in good health and CMV-seronegative. CDR3s include the opening cysteine and the closing phenylalanine or tryptophan. D genes are given only for firm matches. Clone size appears in some rows only: once, few, many, or a class for an expanded clone.

d_gene,len,j_gene,abundance,v_gene,CDR3nt,CDR3aa
.,13,TRBJ1-4,.,TRBV6-1,TGTGCCAGCAGATTAGGAAACAGGGCACAACTGTTTTTT,CASRLGNRAQLFF
.,14,TRBJ1-1,.,TRBV7-9,TGTGCCAGCAGCCCCGCGGGCTCGAACACTGAAGCTTTCTTT,CASSPAGSNTEAFF
.,16,TRBJ2-2,.,TRBV28,TGTGCCAGCAGTTTAGGGCCCCGGCGGGGCACCGGGGAGCTGTTTTTT,CASSLGPRRGTGELFF
TRBD2,14,TRBJ2-3,.,TRBV2,TGTGCCAGCAGAAATAGCGGGAGCGTAGATACGCAGTATTTT,CASRNSGSVDTQYF
.,14,TRBJ1-5,many,TRBV4-2,TGTGCCAGCAGCCAAGCAGGGGGCAATCAGCCCCAGCATTTT,CASSQAGGNQPQHF
.,13,TRBJ2-5,.,TRBV19,TGTGCCAGTTGGAGGGCAGGGAGCTTGGGCCAGTACTTC,CASWRAGSLGQYF
TRBD2,16,TRBJ2-5,.,TRBV9,TGTGCCAGCAGCGGAGATACTAGCGGGATCGTGGGGACCCAGTACTTC,CASSGDTSGIVGTQYF
.,16,TRBJ2-3,.,TRBV5-1,TGCGCCAGCAGCTTGGACCGCCGGACTAGCACAGATACGCAGTATTTT,CASSLDRRTSTDTQYF
TRBD1,15,TRBJ2-7,.,TRBV28,TGTGCCAGCGGCGTCGGGACAGGGGGCTCCTACGAGCAGTACTTC,CASGVGTGGSYEQYF
TRBD1,16,TRBJ1-4,.,TRBV27,TGTGCCAGCAGTTTTCGGGAAGACAGGGGAGGTGAAAAACTGTTTTTT,CASSFREDRGGEKLFF
TRBD2,16,TRBJ2-1,.,TRBV28,TGTGCCAGCAGTTTTTTCGGAGCGGGAGTGAGGAATGAGCAGTTCTTC,CASSFFGAGVRNEQFF
TRBD2,15,TRBJ2-7,.,TRBV4-1,TGCGCCAGCAGCCCTAGCGGGAGTGGTGCCTACGAGCAGTACTTC,CASSPSGSGAYEQYF
TRBD2,14,TRBJ2-7,.,TRBV5-8,TGTGCCAGCAGCTGGACTAGCGGAGATTACGAGCAGTACTTC,CASSWTSGDYEQYF
.,11,TRBJ2-3,.,TRBV14,TGTGCCAGCAGCTCAGGAGATACGCAGTATTTT,CASSSGDTQYF
TRBD2,16,TRBJ2-3,.,TRBV19,TGTGCCAGTACTACTCCGGGACTAGCGGGAGCAGATACGCAGTATTTT,CASTTPGLAGADTQYF